The 2 T cell receptor beta chains listed next were all sequenced from one sample in a study of blood T cell repertoires in COVID-19. Assay: immunoSEQ multiplex PCR; the TCRdb copy retains only in-frame clones and omits some. Here the sample spans tens of thousands of clones, around 88% being singletons. The sequenced sample consisted of peripheral blood. These receptors all come from a man aged 60 to 75 with acute or convalescent COVID-19.

The chain carries TRBV15 and TRBJ2-5; 7 positions agree with TRBD1. Germline assignment: CDR1 LNHNV and CDR2 YYDKDF (reference sequence). The CDR3 has 15 amino acids. The V gene end was trimmed by 2 bases and the J gene end by 2 bases; junction bases not matched to a gene: 5. The CDR3 DNA reads TGTGCCACCAGCAGAACAGGGACAGCTCAAGAGACCCAGTACTTC. This translates into CATSRTGTAQETQYF.

The chain links TRBV6-5 to TRBJ2-7; possible D gene TRBD2, 5 bases. The germline V and J ends were trimmed by 6 bases and 0 bases, with 15 bases remaining between them. Germline V lookup: CDR1 MNHEY, CDR2 SVGAGI. The CDR3 has 15 amino acids. In DNA, the CDR3 is TGTGCCAGCAGCCTAGGACTTACTAGCTCCTACGAGCAGTACTTC. This sequence encodes CASSLGLTSSYEQYF.